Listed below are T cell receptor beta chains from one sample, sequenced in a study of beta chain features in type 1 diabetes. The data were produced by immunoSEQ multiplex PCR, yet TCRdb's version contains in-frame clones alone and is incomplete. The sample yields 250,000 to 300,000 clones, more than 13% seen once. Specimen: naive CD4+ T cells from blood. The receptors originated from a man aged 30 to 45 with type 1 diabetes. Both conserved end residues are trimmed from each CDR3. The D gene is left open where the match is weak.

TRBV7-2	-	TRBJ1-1	ASSFERRTEAF
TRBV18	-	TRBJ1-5	ASSRGRNQPQH
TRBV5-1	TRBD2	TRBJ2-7	ASSLAEDDHEQY
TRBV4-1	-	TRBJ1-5	ASSQDKGGALSAQPQH
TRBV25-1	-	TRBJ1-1	ASRGGWGTEAF
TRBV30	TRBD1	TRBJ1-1	AWDRGETEAF
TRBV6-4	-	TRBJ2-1	ASSSESSYNEQF
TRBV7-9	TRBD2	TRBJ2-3	ASSLSLLAADTQY
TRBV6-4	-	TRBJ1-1	ASSDTTGRNPEAF
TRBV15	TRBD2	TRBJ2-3	ATSKAGGGDTQY
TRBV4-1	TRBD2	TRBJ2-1	ASSQLAGISNEQF
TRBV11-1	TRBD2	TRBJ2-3	ASSLPLGSGRADTQY
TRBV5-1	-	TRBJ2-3	ASSFAGGSRTDTQY
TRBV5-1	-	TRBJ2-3	ASSLDPSSRSTDTQY
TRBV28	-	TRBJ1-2	ASSFDYGYT
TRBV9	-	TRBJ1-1	ASSVEMNTEAF
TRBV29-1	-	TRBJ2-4	SVEILDRNIQY
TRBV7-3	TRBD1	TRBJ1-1	ASSSWTGRAF
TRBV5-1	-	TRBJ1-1	ASSAGTPASWAF
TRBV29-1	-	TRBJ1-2	SVEGSQAGGYT
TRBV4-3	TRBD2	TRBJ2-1	ASSQVPGTSSQYEQF
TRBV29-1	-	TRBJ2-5	SVEPGAQETQY
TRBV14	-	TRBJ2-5	ASGYRDQETQY
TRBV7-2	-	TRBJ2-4	ASSSRAVPDIQY
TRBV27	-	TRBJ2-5	ASNKEGPGAQY
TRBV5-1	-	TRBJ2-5	ASSEPGQETQY
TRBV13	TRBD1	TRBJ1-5	ASSLGRGRAQPQH
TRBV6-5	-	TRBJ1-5	ASSDKREQPQH
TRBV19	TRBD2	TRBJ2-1	ASSPSAGFRFNEQF
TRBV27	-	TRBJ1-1	ASSLSGRGYTEAF
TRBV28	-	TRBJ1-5	AHSTGAQPQH
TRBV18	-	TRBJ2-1	ASSVIGSDNEQF
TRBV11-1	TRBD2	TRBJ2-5	ASSSGLAVFGLGETQY
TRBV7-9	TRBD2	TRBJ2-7	ASSPGLAGEHEQY
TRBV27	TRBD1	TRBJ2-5	ASSPIDRGGETQY
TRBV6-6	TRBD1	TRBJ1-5	ASSTGQRGQPQH